Following are 10 T cell receptor beta chains from one sample sequenced in a study of response to subunit inactivated influenza vaccine. In TCRdb, the RT-PCR reads were re-called with MiXCR into one record per CDR3 protein. Found here are a few hundred thousand distinct CDR3 sequences, about 15% of them singletons; the top ten hold around 10%. The sequenced sample was PBMCs from blood, obtained about 11 days after vaccination. The receptor source for this set is a middle-aged man who received an inactivated influenza vaccine.

This clonotype came up a few times. The chain links TRBV5-1 to TRBJ2-7; 11 bases align to TRBD1. Germline V gene data show CDR1 as SGHRS and CDR2 as YFSETQ. This CDR3 spans 15 amino acids. V shed 0 bases and J 5 bases; nucleotides not matched to a gene: 4. For the CDR3, the DNA is TGCGCCAGCAGCTTGGGGGACAGGGGGTATAACGAGCAGTACTTC. Protein sequence: CASSLGDRGYNEQYF.

The chain is built from TRBV3-1 and TRBJ2-7, with D perhaps given as TRBD1 or TRBD2 (5 bases each). The CDR3 contains 14 residues. Germline V gene data show CDR1 as LGHDT and CDR2 as YNNKEL (reference sequence). V lost 6 bases, J lost 5 bases, and 17 bases lay in between. The CDR3 spells CASRPGTVNDEQYF. DNA for the CDR3: TGTGCCAGCAGACCGGGGACGGTAAACGACGAGCAGTACTTC.

V is TRBV5-1 and J is TRBJ2-7; 12 nucleotides agree with TRBD2. J was trimmed by 0 bases and V by 0 bases; bases with no gene match: 7. The length of the CDR3 is 18 residues. CDR1 is SGHRS and CDR2 is YFSETQ in the germline V gene. The chain's CDR3 is CASSLDPLLAGGSYEQYF. The CDR3 bases are TGCGCCAGCAGCTTGGACCCCTTACTAGCGGGGGGCTCCTACGAGCAGTACTTC.

This clonotype was counted at least ten times. This chain links TRBV18 with TRBJ2-1, with a tentative D call TRBD1 (6 bases). The CDR3 runs to 17 residues. V was pared by 1 base and J by 5 bases, with 18 bases between. Germline V gene lookup returns CDR1 KGHSH and CDR2 LQKENI. The CDR3 sequence: CASSPRMPDRQNNEQFF. As DNA, the CDR3 is TGTGCCAGCTCACCACGTATGCCGGACAGACAAAACAATGAGCAGTTCTTC.

This clonotype was detected only a few times. The CDR3 is CASSYSSTSGKETQYF. The CDR3 DNA follows: TGTGCCAGCAGTTACTCGAGTACTAGCGGAAAAGAGACCCAGTACTTC. The rearrangement links TRBV6-5 to TRBJ2-5; 8 nucleotides align to TRBD2. The CDR3 covers 16 residues. Germline V CDR1 and CDR2: MNHEY, SVGAGI. V lost 0 bases and J lost 3; bases outside the gene matches: 6.

This chain joins TRBV4-3 and TRBJ2-1; 11 bases are shared with TRBD2. The CDR3 covers 16 residues. Losses at the gene ends were 5 bases for V and 4 bases for J; bases not matched to a gene: 7. CDR1 LGHNA and CDR2 YSLEER come from the germline V gene. The CDR3 protein is CASSIRLAGKYNEQFF. The CDR3 bases are TGCGCCAGCAGCATAAGACTAGCGGGGAAATACAATGAGCAGTTCTTC.

The chain joins TRBV2 to TRBJ2-7, with 8 bases fitting TRBD2. V lost 8 bases and J lost 2; bases outside the gene matches: 8. Per germline, CDR1 SNHLY and CDR2 FYNNEI. The CDR3 contains 14 residues. The CDR3 DNA reads as TGTGCCAGCTCCGAGGGCGGGGGGCCCTACGAGCAGTACTTC. Protein product: CASSEGGGPYEQYF.

Only a few counts were recorded for this clonotype. The chain joins TRBV21-1 to TRBJ2-3; the table's D call, TRBD1, was not checked against the DNA. TRBV21-1 is reported as a pseudogene. This CDR3 has 16 residues. The CDR3 sequence is CASSPPGEAPADTQYF. The CDR3 DNA follows: TGTGCCAGCAGCCCCCCTGGGGAAGCGCCGGCAGATACGCAGTATTTT.

This clonotype was recorded a few times. The CDR3 protein is CASSVLEGEQYF. CDR3 coding DNA: TGCGCCAGCAGCGTTCTCGAGGGCGAGCAGTACTTC. The chain joins TRBV5-1 to TRBJ2-7, with D possibly being TRBD2 (5 bases). The length of the CDR3 is 12 residues. CDR1 is SGHRS, CDR2 YFSETQ, per germline. The germline V and J ends were trimmed by 4 bases and 6 bases, with 11 bases remaining between them.

This chain joins TRBV5-1 and TRBJ1-1, with a tentative D call TRBD1 (5 bases). V was trimmed by 0 bases and J by 5 bases, leaving 11 bases between them. Germline V gene lookup returns CDR1 SGHRS and CDR2 YFSETQ. This CDR3 contains 14 residues. CDR3 DNA sequence: TGCGCCAGCAGCTTGGCGGCAGGGTATACTGAAGCTTTCTTT. Translated: CASSLAAGYTEAFF.